This TCR beta chain was captured by sequencing in a study of regulatory T cells in long-lasting Graves disease. The CDR3 spans 15 residues. V trimming: 0 bases; J trimming: 7 bases; junction bases outside the gene matches: 7. CDR1 MNHEY and CDR2 SVGAGI come from the germline V gene. With regard to this clonotype: Its antigen is unidentified.

Indicated time point: persistent/refractory GD, antithyroid drugs over 5 years with positive TRAb. After RNA was extracted from PBMCs, the TCR library was made from it. EDTA tubes received approximately 9 milliliters of drawn peripheral blood. According to the study, TCR beta libraries were built with iRepertoire HTBI primers and CDR3-region Arm-PCR. Via MiXCR, TCRdb re-called the multiplex PCR reads, giving one row per CDR3 protein. The sample lists 300,000 to 400,000 distinct CDR3 sequences; less than 20% were seen once. Whole-study results and caveats: Persistent Graves' patients showed less TCR diversity than newly diagnosed patients showed. Not thyroid tissue but only peripheral blood was studied. TRBV28 was favored in persistent disease, as were TRBJ1-2 and TRBJ2-5.

The sequences come from peripheral blood mononuclear cells (PBMCs), collected when the disease was refractory, from a patient treated with antithyroid drugs. This clonotype was obtained from a female donor with Graves disease. The J gene is TRBJ1-2, the V gene TRBV6-5; 8 bases agree with TRBD1. CDR3 amino acids: CASSYSRQGARGYTF. The DNA for the CDR3 is TGTGCCAGCAGTTACTCGAGGCAGGGGGCGCGTGGCTACACCTTC.